This TCR beta chain originates from a study of blood T cell repertoires in COVID-19. Overall study context: Sample material is recorded as cDNA or gDNA derived from T cells, B-cell-depleted T cells, or PBMCs.

The germline V gene encodes CDR1 MDHEN and CDR2 SYDVKM. This CDR3 comprises 13 residues. After removal of 5 bases from V and 3 bases from J, the junction contained 4 bases not matched to a gene. The age range of participants was about 18 to 95 years, with residence in 20 to 25 US areas. Cohort 3 recovery required two negative PCRs, clearance, or symptom resolution. TCRdb's table, derived via immunoSEQ multiplex PCR, lists solely in-frame clones and lacks some. Here the sample spans some 490,000 clones, about 88% being singletons. Sequenced input: PBMCs or T cells enriched from blood (not recorded which). The receptor's source is a woman aged 55 to 70 who had recovered from COVID-19. The rearrangement links TRBV28 to TRBJ2-7, with 7 bases lining up with TRBD2. DNA of the CDR3: TGTGCCAGCAGTGGGGGGGGGTACTACGAGCAGTACGTC. Its protein product is CASSGGGYYEQYV.